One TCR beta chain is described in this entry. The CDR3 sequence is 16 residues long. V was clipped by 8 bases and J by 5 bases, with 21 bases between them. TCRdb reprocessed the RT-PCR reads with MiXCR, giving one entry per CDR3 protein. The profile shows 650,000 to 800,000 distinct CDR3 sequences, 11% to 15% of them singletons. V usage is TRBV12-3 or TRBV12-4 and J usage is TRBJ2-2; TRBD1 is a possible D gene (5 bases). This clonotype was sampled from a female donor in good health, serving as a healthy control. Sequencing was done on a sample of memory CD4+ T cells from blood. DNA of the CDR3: TGTGCCAGCTCCCTGGGGCCGGACCTGGAGACCGGGGAGCTGTTTTTT. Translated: CASSLGPDLETGELFF.